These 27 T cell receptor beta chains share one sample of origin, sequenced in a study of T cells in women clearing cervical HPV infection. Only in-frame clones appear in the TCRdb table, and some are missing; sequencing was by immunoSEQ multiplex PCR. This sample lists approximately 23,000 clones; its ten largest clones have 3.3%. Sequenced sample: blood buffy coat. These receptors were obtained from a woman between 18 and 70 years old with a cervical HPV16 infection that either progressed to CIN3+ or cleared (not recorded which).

The covered CDR3 bases are TGCAGTGCTAGTCCCCTTAGCGGCGCGTCCTACAATGAG. Its protein is CSASPLSGASYNE. The whole CDR3 protein is CSASPLSGASYNEQFF. The chain couples TRBV20-1 to TRBJ2-1; D is possibly TRBD2 (6 bases). The read terminates 3 residues ahead of where the CDR3 ends, so the germline J gene completes it. Deletions cut 3 bases from V and 1 base from J, with 16 bases between. Per germline, CDR1 DFQATT and CDR2 SNEGSKA (reference sequence). The CDR3 is 16 residues long.

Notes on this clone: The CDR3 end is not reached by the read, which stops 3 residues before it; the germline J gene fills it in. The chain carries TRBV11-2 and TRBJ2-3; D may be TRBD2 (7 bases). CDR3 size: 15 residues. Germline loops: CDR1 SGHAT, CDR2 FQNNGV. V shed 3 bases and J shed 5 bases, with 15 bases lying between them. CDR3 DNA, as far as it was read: TGTGCCAGCAGCTTCCGTGGGAGGGGGAGAGATACG. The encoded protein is CASSFRGRGRDT. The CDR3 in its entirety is CASSFRGRGRDTQYF.

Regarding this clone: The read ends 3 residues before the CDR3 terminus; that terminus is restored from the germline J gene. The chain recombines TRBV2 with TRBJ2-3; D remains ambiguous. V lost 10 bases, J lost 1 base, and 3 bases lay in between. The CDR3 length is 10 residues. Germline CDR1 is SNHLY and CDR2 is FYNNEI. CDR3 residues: CAIGTDTQYF. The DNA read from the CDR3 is TGTGCCATCGGCACAGATACG.

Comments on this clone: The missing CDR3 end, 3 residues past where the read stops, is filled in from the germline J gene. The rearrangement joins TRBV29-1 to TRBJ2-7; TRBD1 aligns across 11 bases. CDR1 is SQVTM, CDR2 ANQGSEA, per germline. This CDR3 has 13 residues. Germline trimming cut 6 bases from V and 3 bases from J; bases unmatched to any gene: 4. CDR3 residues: CSVRTGGFYEQYF. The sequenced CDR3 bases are TGCAGCGTGCGGACAGGGGGCTTCTACGAG.

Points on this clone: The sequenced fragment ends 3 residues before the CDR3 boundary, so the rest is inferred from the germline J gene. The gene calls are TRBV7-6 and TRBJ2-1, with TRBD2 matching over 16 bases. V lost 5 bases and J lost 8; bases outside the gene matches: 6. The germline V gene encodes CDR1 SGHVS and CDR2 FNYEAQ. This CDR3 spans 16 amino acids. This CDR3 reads CASSPRGLAGGYEQFF. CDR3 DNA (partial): TGTGCCAGCAGCCCCAGGGGACTAGCGGGAGGGTATGAG.

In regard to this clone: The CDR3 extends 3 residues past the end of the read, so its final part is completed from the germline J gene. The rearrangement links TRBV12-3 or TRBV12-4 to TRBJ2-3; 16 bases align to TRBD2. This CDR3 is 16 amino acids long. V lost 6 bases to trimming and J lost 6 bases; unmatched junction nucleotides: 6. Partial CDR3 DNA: TGTGCCAGCAGCCGGGGACTAGCGGGAGGGAGCGATACG. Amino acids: CASSRGLAGGSDT. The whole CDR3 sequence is CASSRGLAGGSDTQYF.

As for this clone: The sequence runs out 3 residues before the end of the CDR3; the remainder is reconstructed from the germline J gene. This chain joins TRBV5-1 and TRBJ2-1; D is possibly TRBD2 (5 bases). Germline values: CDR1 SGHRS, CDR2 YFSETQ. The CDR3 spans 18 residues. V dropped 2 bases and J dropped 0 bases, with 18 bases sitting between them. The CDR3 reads CASSFSLTRSSSYNEQFF. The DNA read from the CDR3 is TGCGCCAGCAGCTTCAGCCTCACTAGATCAAGCTCCTACAATGAG. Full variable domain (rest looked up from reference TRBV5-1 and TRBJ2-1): KAGVTQTPRYLIKTRGQQVTLSCSPISGHRSVSWYQQTPGQGLQFLFEYFSETQRNKGNFPGRFSGRQFSNSRSEMNVSTLELGDSALYLCASSFSLTRSSSYNEQFFGPGTRLTVL.

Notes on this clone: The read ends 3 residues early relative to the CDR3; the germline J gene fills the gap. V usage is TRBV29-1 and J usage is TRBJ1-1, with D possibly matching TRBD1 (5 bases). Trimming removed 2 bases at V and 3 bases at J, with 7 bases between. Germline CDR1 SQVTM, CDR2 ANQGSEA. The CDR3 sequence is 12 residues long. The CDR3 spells CSVEKQDTEAFF. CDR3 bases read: TGCAGCGTTGAAAAACAGGACACTGAA.

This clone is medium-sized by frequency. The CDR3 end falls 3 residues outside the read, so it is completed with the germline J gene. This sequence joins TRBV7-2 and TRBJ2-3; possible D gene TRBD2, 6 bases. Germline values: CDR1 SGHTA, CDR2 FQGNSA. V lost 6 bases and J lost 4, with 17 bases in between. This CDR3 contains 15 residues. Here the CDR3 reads CASRLAGILADTQYF. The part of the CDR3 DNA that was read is TGTGCCAGCAGGCTTGCGGGGATTTTGGCAGATACG.

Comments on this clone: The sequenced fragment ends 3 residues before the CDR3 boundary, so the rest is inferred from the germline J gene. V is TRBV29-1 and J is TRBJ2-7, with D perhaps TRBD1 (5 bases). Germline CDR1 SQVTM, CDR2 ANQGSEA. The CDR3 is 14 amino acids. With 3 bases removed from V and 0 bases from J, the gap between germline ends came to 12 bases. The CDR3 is CSVELGAVSYEQYF. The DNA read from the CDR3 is TGCAGCGTTGAGTTAGGGGCCGTCTCCTACGAG.

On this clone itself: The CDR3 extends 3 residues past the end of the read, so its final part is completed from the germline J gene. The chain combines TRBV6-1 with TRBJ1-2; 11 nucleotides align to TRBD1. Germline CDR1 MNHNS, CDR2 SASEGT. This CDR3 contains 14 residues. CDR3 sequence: CASSERTGGRGYTF. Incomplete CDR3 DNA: TGTGCCAGCAGTGAAAGGACAGGGGGCAGGGGC.

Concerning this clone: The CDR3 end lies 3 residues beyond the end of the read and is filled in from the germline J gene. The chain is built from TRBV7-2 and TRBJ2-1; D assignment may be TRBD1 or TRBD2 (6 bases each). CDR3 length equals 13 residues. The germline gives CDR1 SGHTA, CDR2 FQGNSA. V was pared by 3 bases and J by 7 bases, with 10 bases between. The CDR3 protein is CASSFGGTNEQFF. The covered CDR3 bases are TGTGCCAGCAGCTTCGGCGGGACAAATGAG. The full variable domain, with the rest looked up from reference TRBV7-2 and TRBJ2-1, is GAGVSQSPSNKVTEKGKDVELRCDPISGHTALYWYRQSLGQGLEFLIYFQGNSAPDKSGLPSDRFSAERTGGSVSTLTIQRTQQEDSAVYLCASSFGGTNEQFFGPGTRLTVL.

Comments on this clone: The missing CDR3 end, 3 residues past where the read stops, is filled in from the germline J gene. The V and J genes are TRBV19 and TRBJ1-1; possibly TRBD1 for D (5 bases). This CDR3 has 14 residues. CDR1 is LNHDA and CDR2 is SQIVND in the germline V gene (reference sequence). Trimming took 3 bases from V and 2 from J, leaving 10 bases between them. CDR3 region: CASSMGQTNTEAFF. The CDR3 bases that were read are TGTGCCAGTAGTATGGGGCAGACCAACACTGAA.

CDR3 bases read: TGCAGCGTTACCCCCATGAACAGGGGCGGCACAGATACG. Translated: CSVTPMNRGGTDT. The full CDR3 reads CSVTPMNRGGTDTQYF. The V and J genes are TRBV29-1 and TRBJ2-3; 7 bases agree with TRBD1. Read data end 3 residues before the CDR3 end; the end is taken from the germline J gene. Germline values: CDR1 SQVTM, CDR2 ANQGSEA. Trimming at V came to 5 bases and at J to 1 base, leaving 12 bases not matched to a gene. This CDR3 is built from 16 residues.

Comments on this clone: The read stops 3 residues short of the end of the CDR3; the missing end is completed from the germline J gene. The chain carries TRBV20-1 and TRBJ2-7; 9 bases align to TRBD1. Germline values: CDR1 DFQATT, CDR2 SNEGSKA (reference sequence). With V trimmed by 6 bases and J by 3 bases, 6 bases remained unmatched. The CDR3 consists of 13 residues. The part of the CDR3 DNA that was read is TGCAGTGCCAGACTGACAGGGGGCTACGAG. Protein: CSARLTGGYE. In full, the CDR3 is CSARLTGGYEQYF.

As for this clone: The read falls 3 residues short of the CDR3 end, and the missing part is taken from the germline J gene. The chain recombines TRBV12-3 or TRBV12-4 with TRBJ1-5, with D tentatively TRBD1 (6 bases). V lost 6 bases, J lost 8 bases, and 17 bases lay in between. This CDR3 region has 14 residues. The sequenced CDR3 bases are TGTGCCAGCAGAGTTGGGGAGGGACAAAAGCCC. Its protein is CASRVGEGQKP. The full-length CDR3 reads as CASRVGEGQKPQHF.

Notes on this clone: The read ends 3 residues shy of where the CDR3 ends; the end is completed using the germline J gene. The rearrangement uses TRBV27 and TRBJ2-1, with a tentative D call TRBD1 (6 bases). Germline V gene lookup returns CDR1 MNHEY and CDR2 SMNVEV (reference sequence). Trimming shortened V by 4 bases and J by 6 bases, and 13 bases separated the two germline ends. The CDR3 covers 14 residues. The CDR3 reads CASSSPDRFNEQFF. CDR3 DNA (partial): TGTGCCAGCAGTTCGCCAGACAGGTTCAATGAG.

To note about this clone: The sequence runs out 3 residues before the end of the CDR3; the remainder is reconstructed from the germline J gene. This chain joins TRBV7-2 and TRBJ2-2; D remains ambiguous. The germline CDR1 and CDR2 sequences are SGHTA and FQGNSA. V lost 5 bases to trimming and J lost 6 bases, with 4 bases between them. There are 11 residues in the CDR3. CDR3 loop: CASSPAGELFF. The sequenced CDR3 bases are TGTGCCAGCAGCCCAGCCGGGGAG.

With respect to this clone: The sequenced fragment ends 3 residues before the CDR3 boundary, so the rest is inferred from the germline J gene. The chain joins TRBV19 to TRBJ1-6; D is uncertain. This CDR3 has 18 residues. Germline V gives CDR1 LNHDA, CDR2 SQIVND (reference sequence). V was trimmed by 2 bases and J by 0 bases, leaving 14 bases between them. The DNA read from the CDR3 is TGTGCCAGTAGTATACGGTCGGGGATGAGCTCCTATAATTCACCC. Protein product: CASSIRSGMSSYNSP. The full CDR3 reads CASSIRSGMSSYNSPLHF.

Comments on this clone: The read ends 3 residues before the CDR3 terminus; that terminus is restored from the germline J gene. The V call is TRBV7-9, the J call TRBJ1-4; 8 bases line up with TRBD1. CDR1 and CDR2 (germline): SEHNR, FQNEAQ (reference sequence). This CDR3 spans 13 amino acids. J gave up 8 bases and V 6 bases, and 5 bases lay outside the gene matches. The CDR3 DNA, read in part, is TGTGCCAGCAGATCTGGACAGGGCGAAAAA. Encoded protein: CASRSGQGEK. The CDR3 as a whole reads CASRSGQGEKLFF.

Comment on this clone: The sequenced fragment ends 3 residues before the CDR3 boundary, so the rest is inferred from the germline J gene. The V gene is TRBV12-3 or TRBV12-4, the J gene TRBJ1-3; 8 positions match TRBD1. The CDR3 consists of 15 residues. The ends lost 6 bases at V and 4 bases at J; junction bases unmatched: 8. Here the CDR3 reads CASRKTGAAGNTIYF. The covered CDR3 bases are TGTGCCAGCAGGAAGACAGGGGCTGCGGGAAACACC.

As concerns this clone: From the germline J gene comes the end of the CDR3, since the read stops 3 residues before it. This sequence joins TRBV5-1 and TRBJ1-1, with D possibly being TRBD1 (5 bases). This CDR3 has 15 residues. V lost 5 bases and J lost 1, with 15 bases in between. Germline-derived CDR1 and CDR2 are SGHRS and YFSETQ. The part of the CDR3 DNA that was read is TGCGCCAGCAGACATGACAGTAACAGGAACACTGAA. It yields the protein CASRHDSNRNTE. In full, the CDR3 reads CASRHDSNRNTEAFF.

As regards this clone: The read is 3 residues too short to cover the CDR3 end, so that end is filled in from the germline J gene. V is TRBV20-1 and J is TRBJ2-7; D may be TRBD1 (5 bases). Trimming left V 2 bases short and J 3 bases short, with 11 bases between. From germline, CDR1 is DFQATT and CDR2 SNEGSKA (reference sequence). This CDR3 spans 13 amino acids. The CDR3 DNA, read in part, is TGCAGTGCTAGAACAGGTTTAATCTACGAG. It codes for CSARTGLIYE. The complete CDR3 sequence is CSARTGLIYEQYF.

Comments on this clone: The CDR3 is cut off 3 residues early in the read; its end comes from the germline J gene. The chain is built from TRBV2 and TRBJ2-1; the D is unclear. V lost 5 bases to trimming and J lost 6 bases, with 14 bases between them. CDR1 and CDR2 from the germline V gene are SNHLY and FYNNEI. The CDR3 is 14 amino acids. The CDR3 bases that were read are TGTGCCAGCAGTTTACGGTCAATCGCCAATGAG. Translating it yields CASSLRSIANE. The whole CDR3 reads CASSLRSIANEQFF.

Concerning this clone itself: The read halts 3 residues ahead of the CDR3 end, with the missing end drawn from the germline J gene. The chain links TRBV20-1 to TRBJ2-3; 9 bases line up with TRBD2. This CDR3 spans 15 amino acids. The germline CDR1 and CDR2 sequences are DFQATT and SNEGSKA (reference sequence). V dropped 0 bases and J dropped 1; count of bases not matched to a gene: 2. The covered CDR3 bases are TGCAGTGCTAGAGATAGCGGGAGAGGCACAGATACG. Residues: CSARDSGRGTDT. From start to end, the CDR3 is CSARDSGRGTDTQYF.

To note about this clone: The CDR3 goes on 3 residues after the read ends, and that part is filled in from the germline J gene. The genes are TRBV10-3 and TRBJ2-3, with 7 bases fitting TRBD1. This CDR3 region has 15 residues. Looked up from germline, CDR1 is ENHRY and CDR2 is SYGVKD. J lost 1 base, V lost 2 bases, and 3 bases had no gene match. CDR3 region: CAISEPGTGTDTQYF. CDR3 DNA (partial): TGTGCCATCAGTGAGCCCGGGACAGGCACAGATACG.

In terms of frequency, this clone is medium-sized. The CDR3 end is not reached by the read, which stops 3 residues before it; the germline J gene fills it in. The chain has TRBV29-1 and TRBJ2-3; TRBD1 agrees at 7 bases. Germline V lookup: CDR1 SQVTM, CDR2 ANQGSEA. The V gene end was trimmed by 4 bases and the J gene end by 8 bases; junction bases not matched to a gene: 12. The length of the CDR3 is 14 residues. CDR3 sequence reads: CSVGTGPPGGTQYF. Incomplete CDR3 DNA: TGCAGCGTTGGCACCGGACCACCAGGGGGTACG.